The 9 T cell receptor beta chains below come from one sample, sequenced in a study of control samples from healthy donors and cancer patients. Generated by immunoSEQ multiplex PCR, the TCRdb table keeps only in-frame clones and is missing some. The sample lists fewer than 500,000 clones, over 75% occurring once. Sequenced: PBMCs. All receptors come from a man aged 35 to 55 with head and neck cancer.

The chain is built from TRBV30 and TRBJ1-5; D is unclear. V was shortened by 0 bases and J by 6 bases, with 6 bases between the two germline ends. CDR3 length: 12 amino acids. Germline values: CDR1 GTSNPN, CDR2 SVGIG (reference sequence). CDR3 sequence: CAWSVPPQPQHF. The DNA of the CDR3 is TGTGCCTGGAGTGTACCCCCTCAGCCCCAGCATTTT.

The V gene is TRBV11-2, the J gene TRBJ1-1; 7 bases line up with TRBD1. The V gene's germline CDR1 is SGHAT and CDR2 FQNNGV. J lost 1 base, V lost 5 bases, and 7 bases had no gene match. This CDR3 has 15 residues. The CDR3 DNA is TGTGCCAGCAGCCCTCTGGACAGGACGAACACTGAAGCTTTCTTT. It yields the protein CASSPLDRTNTEAFF.

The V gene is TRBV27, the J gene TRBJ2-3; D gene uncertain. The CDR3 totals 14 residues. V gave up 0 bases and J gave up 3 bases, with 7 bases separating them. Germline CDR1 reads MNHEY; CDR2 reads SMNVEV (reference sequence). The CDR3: CASSLSFGTDTQYF. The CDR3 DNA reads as TGTGCCAGCAGTTTATCTTTTGGAACAGATACGCAGTATTTT.

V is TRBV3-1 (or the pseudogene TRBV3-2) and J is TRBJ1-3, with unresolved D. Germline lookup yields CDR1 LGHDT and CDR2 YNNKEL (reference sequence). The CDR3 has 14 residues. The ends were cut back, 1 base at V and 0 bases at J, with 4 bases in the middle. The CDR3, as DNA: TGTGCCAGCAGCCAAGCAAGCTCTGGAAACACCATATATTTT. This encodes CASSQASSGNTIYF.

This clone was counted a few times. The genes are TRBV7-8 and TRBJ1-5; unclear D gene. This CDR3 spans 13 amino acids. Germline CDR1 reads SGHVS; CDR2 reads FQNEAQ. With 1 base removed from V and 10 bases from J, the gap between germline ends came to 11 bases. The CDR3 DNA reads TGTGCCAGCAGCTTAGTCTGGGATGGTCCCCAGCATTTT. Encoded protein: CASSLVWDGPQHF.

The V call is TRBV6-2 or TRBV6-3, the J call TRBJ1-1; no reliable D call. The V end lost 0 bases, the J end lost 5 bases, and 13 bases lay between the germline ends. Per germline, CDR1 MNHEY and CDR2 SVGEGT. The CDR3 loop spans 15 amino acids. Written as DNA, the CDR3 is TGTGCCAGCAGTTACTCGAAAGGGAGAAGTACTGAAGCTTTCTTT. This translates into CASSYSKGRSTEAFF.

The CDR3 region has the DNA TGTGCCAGCAGCTCTAGCGGGGGGGCCGCAGATACGCAGTATTTT. Amino acid sequence: CASSSSGGAADTQYF. The rearrangement uses TRBV13 and TRBJ2-3; 12 bases match TRBD2. CDR1 and CDR2 from the germline V gene are PRHDT and FYEKMQ (reference sequence). With 4 bases clipped from V and 4 bases from J, the junction kept 3 bases outside the gene matches. The CDR3 loop spans 15 amino acids.

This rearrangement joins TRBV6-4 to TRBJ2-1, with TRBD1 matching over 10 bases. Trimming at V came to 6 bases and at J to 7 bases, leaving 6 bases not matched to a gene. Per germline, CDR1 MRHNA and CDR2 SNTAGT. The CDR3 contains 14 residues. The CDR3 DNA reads TGTGCCAGCAGCCCGGGACAGGGGAGGAATGAGCAGTTCTTC. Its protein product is CASSPGQGRNEQFF.

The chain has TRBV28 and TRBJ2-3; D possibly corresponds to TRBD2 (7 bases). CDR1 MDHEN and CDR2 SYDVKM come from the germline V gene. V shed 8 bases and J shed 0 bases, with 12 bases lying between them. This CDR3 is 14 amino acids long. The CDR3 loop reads CASLEGGSTDTQYF. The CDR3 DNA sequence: TGTGCCAGCCTTGAGGGGGGGAGCACAGATACGCAGTATTTT.